This T cell receptor (beta chain) was identified during a study of blood T cell repertoires in COVID-19. Study overall: The United States, Italy and Spain were the sources of the acute and convalescent COVID-19 samples.

This CDR3 has 15 residues. V lost 3 bases, J lost 2 bases, and 11 bases lay in between. CDR1 and CDR2 from the germline V gene are SGHTA and FQGNSA. The authors' processing: Amplified reference gene primers provided the basis for estimating nucleated cell counts. Assay: immunoSEQ multiplex PCR; the TCRdb copy retains only in-frame clones and omits some. V and J calls and clone size come straight from that table; D and trimming were deduced from the DNA. The table records 130,000 or so clones, less than 90% of them present only once. This clone was detected once. The gene calls are TRBV7-2 and TRBJ2-1, with D perhaps TRBD1 (6 bases). This TCR came from a man aged 25-45 years who had recovered from COVID-19. Sequencing was performed on PBMCs or T cells enriched from blood (not recorded which). CDR3 sequence: CASSFGQFTYNEQFF. DNA for the CDR3: TGTGCCAGCAGCTTTGGACAGTTCACCTACAATGAGCAGTTCTTC.